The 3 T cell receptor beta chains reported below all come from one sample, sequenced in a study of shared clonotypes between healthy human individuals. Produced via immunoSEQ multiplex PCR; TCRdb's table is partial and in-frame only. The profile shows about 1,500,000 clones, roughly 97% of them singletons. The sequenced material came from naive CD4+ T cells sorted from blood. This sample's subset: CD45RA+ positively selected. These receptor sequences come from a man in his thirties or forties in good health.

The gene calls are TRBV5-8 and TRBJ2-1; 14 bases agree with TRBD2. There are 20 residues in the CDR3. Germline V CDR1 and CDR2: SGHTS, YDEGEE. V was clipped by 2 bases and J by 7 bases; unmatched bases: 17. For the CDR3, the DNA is TGTGCCAGCAGCTTTAAGACGGGACTAGCGGGAGTAGGGTTCCGGAATGAGCAGTTCTTC. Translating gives CASSFKTGLAGVGFRNEQFF. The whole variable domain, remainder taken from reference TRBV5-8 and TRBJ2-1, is EAGVTQSPTHLIKTRGQQATLRCSPISGHTSVYWYQQALGLGLQFLLWYDEGEERNRGNFPPRFSGRQFPNYSSELNVNALELEDSALYLCASSFKTGLAGVGFRNEQFFGPGTRLTVL.

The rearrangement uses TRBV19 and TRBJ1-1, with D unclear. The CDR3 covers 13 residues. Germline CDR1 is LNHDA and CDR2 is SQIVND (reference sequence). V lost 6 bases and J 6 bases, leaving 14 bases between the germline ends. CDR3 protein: CASRGWGQAEAFF. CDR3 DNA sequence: TGTGCCAGTAGGGGGTGGGGTCAGGCTGAAGCTTTCTTT.

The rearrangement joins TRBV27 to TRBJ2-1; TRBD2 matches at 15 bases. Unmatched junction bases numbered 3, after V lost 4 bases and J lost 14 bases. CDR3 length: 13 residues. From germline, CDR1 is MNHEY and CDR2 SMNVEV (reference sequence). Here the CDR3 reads CASSWTSGRGEFF. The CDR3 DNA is TGTGCCAGCAGTTGGACTAGCGGGAGGGGGGAGTTCTTC.